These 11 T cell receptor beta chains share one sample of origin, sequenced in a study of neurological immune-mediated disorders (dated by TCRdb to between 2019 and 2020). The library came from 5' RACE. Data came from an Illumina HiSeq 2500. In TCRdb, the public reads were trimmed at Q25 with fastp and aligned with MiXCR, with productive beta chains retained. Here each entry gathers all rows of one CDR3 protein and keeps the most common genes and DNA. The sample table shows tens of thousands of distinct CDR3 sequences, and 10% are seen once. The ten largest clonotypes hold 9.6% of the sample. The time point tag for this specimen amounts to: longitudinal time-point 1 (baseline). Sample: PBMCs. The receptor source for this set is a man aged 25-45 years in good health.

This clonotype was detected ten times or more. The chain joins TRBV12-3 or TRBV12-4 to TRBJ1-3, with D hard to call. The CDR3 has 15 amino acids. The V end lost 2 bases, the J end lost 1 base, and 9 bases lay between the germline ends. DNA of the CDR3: TGTGCCAGCAGTTTAAAGGTGCTTTCTGGAAACACCATATATTTT. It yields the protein CASSLKVLSGNTIYF.

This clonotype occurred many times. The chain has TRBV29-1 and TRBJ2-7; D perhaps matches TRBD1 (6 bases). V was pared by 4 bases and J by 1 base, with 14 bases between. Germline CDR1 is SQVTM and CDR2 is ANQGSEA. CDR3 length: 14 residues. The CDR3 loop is CSVARTVGSYEQYF. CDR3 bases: TGCAGCGTTGCTAGGACAGTGGGGTCCTACGAGCAGTACTTC.

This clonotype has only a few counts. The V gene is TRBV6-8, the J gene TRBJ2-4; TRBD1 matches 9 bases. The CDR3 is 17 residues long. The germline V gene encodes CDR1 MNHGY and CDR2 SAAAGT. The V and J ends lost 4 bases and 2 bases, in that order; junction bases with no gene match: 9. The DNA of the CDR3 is TGTGCCAGCAGTTCCCGGGACAGGGTGGTATCCAAAAACATTCAGTACTTC. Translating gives CASSSRDRVVSKNIQYF.

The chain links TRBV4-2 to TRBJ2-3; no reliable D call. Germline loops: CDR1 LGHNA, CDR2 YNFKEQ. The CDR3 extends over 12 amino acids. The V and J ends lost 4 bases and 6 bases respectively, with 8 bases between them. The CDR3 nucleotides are TGTGCCAGCAGCCCCCCCGCGGATACGCAGTATTTT. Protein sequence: CASSPPADTQYF.

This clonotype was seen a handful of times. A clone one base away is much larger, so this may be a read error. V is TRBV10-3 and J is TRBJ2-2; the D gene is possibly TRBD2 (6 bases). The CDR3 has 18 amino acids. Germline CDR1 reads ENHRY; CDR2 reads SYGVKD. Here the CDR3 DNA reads TGTGCCATCAGTGAGATCATGGGGGGAAAATCGAACACCGGGGAGCCGTTTTTT. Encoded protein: CAISEIMGGKSNTGEPFF.

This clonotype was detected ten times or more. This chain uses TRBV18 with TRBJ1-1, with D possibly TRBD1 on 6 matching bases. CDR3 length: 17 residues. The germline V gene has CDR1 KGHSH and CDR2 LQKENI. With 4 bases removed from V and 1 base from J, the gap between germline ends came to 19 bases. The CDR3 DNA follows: TGTGCCAGCTCACGCTTGCCCCTGACAGGTCCGAACACTGAAGCTTTCTTT. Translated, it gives CASSRLPLTGPNTEAFF.

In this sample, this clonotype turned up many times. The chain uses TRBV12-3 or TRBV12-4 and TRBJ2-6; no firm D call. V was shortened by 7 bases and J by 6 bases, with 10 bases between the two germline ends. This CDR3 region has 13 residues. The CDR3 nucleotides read TGTGCCAGCATCAACGACCCGGCCAACGTCCTGACTTTC. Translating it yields CASINDPANVLTF.

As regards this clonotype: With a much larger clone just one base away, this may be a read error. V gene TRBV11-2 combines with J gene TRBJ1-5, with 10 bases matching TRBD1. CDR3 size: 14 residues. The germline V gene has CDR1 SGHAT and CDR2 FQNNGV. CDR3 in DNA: TGTGCCAGCAGCCGGGACAGGGGAAATCAGACCCAGCATTTT. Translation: CASSRDRGNQTQHF.

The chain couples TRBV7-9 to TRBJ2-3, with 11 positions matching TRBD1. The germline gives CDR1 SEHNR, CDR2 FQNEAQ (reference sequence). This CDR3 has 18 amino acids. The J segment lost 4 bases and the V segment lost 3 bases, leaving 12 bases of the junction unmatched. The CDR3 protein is CASSFRDRGCGGADTQYF. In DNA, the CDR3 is TGTGCCAGCAGCTTCCGGGACAGGGGGTGTGGTGGCGCAGATACGCAGTATTTT.

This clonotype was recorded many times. The CDR3 is CASSLVQDTDTQYF. The CDR3 region has the DNA TGTGCCAGCAGTTTAGTCCAAGACACAGATACGCAGTATTTT. The V gene is TRBV12-3 or TRBV12-4, the J gene TRBJ2-3; D uncertain. The CDR3 has 14 amino acids. V lost 1 base to trimming and J lost 2 bases, with 7 bases between them.

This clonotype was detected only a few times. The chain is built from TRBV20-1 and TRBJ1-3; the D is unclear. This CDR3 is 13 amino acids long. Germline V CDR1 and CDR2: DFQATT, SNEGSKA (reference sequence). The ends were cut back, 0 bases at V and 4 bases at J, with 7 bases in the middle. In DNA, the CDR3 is TGCAGTGCTAGAGATGTCCAGGGAAACACCATATATTTT. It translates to CSARDVQGNTIYF.